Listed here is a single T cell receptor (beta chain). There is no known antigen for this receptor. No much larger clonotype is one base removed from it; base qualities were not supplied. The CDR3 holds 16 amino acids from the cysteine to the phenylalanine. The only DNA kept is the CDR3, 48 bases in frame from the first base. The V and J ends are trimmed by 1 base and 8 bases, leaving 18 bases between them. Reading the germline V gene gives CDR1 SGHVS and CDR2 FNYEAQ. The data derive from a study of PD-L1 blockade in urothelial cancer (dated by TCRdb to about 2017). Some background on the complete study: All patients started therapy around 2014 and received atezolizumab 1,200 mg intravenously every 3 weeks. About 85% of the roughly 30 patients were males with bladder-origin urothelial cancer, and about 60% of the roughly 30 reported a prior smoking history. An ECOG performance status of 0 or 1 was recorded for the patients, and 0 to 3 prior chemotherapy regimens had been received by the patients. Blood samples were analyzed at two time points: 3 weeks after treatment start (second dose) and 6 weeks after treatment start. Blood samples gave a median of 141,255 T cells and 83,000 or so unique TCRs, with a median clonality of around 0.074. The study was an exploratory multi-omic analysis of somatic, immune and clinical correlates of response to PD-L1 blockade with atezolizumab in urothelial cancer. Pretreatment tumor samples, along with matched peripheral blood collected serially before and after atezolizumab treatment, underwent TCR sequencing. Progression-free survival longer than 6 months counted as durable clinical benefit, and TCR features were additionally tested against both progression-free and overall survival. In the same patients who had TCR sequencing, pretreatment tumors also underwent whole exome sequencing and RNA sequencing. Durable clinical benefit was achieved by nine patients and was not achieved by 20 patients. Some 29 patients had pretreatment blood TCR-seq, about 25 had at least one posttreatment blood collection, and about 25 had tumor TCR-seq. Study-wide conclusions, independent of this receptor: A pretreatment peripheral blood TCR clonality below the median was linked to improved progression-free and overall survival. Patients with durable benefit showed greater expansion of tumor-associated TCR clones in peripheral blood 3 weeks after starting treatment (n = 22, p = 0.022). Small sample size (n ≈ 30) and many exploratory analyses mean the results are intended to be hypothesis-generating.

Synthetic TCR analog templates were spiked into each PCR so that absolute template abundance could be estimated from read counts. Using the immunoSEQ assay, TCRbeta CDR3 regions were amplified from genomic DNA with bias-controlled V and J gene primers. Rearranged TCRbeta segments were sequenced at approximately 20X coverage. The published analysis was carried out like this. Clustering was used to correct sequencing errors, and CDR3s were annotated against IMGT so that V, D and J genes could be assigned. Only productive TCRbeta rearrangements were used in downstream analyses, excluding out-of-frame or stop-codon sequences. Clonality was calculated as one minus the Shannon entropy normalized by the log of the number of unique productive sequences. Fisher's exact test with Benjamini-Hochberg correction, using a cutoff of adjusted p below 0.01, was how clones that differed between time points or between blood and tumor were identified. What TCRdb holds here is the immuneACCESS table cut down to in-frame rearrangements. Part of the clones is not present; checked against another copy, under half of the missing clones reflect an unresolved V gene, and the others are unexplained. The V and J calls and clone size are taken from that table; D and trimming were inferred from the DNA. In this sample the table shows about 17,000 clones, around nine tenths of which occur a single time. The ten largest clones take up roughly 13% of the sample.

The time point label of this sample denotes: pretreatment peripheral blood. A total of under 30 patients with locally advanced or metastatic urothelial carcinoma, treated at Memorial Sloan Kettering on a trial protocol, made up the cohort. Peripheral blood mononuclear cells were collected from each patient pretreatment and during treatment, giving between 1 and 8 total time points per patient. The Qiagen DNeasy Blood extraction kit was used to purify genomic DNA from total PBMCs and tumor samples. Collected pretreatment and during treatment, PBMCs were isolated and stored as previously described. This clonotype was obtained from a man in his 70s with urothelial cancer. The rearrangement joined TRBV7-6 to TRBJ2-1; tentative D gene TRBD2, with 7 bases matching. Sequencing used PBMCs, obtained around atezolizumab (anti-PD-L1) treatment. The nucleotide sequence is TGTGCCAGCAGCTTAGGACGGGGGGCGGCGGGCTATGAGCAGTTCTTC. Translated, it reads CASSLGRGAAGYEQFF.